Listed here are 18 T cell receptor beta chains from one sample, sequenced in a study of T cells after yellow fever vaccination. Using its own MiXCR run on the 5' RACE reads, TCRdb lists one record per CDR3 protein. Of hundreds of thousands of distinct CDR3 sequences listed, 12% are singletons. Here the sequenced sample was CD4+ T cells sorted from PBMCs, taken 15 days after the yellow fever booster vaccination. The receptor set was obtained from a man between 18 and 35 years old who received the YFV17D yellow fever vaccine.

This clonotype was observed many times. V and J are TRBV19 and TRBJ1-5, with a weak D call TRBD1 (6 bases). The germline CDR1 and CDR2 sequences are LNHDA and SQIVND (reference sequence). Deletions cut 3 bases from V and 7 bases from J, with 13 bases between. The CDR3 length is 14 residues. CDR3 residues: CASSIGQGNQPQHF. CDR3 sequence (DNA): TGTGCCAGTAGTATCGGGCAGGGGAACCAGCCCCAGCATTTT.

The CDR3 loop reads CASTLDRENQPQHF. The CDR3 DNA follows: TGTGCCAGCACCTTAGACAGGGAGAATCAGCCCCAGCATTTT. The rearrangement joins TRBV6-1 to TRBJ1-5, with 7 bases aligning to TRBD1. Germline V CDR1 and CDR2: MNHNS, SASEGT. V lost 7 bases, J lost 4 bases, and 7 bases stayed unmatched. The CDR3 totals 14 residues.

This clonotype was seen repeatedly, ten times or more. The chain has TRBV20-1 and TRBJ1-2; the D gene is possibly TRBD1 (5 bases). The germline CDR1 and CDR2 sequences are DFQATT and SNEGSKA (reference sequence). CDR3 length equals 13 residues. Trimming removed 6 bases from V and 4 bases from J, with 15 bases in between. The CDR3 sequence is CSATAGLLYGYTF. The CDR3 coding sequence is TGCAGTGCCACGGCGGGGCTCCTCTATGGCTACACCTTC.

This clonotype has only a few counts. The V gene is TRBV20-1, the J gene TRBJ2-7; a weak D match, TRBD1 (6 bases). The CDR3 is 13 residues long. Germline V CDR1 and CDR2: DFQATT, SNEGSKA (reference sequence). Trimming removed 5 bases from V and 7 bases from J, with 18 bases in between. The CDR3 loop reads CSAEVPGVGEQYV. DNA for the CDR3: TGCAGTGCTGAGGTGCCAGGGGTGGGGGAGCAGTACGTC.

This clonotype was seen only a few times. This chain joins TRBV28 and TRBJ2-4; D is perhaps TRBD1 or TRBD2 (6 bases each). CDR1 MDHEN and CDR2 SYDVKM come from the germline V gene. CDR3 length equals 14 residues. Trimming removed 5 bases from V and 5 bases from J, with 13 bases in between. CDR3 coding DNA: TGTGCCAGCAGTCGGGGGCAGCTCGAAAACATTCAGTACTTC. The encoded protein is CASSRGQLENIQYF. The entire variable domain, with the rest obtained from reference TRBV28 and TRBJ2-4, is as follows: DVKVTQSSRYLVKRTGEKVFLECVQDMDHENMFWYRQDPGLGLRLIYFSYDVKMKEKGDIPEGYSVSREKKERFSLILESASTNQTSMYLCASSRGQLENIQYFGAGTRLSVL.

The chain carries TRBV20-1 and TRBJ2-5, with 11 positions matching TRBD2. The CDR3 covers 14 residues. Germline CDR1 is DFQATT and CDR2 is SNEGSKA (reference sequence). With 4 bases clipped from V and 4 bases from J, the junction kept 5 bases outside the gene matches. The DNA for the CDR3 is TGCAGTGCTAAGCTAGCGGGGGGAAGAGAGACCCAGTACTTC. Translating gives CSAKLAGGRETQYF.

This clonotype has just a few counts. This sequence joins TRBV29-1 and TRBJ2-3, with 11 nucleotides matching TRBD2. Looked up from germline, CDR1 is SQVTM and CDR2 is ANQGSEA. Trimming removed 7 bases from V and 0 bases from J; junction bases left unmatched: 0. CDR3 size: 13 residues. CDR3 in amino acids: CSGLAGSTDTQYF. CDR3 DNA: TGCAGCGGACTAGCGGGAAGCACAGATACGCAGTATTTT.

J is TRBJ2-3 and V is TRBV7-9, with D hard to call. Trimming pared 8 bases from V and 2 bases from J, leaving 11 bases between. The CDR3 sequence is 13 residues long. CDR1 is SEHNR and CDR2 is FQNEAQ in the germline V gene (reference sequence). CDR3 DNA sequence: TGTGCCAGCGATCCCTTGCTCACAGATACGCAGTATTTT. Translating it yields CASDPLLTDTQYF.

This clonotype was seen a few times. The chain has TRBV20-1 and TRBJ2-5; 10 bases match TRBD2. CDR3 length: 16 amino acids. Germline-derived CDR1 and CDR2 are DFQATT and SNEGSKA (reference sequence). With 5 bases clipped from V and 0 bases from J, the junction kept 9 bases outside the gene matches. The CDR3 sequence: CSAPRQRGGYQETQYF. The DNA of the CDR3 is TGCAGTGCTCCGAGGCAGCGGGGGGGATACCAAGAGACCCAGTACTTC.

This clonotype came up many times. J is TRBJ2-5 and V is TRBV20-1; D is ambiguous. Germline V gene sequence: CDR1 DFQATT, CDR2 SNEGSKA (reference sequence). The V end lost 2 bases, the J end lost 7 bases, and 8 bases lay between the germline ends. The CDR3 spans 11 residues. The CDR3 region is CSARPWGTQYF. In DNA, the CDR3 is TGCAGTGCTAGACCTTGGGGGACCCAGTACTTC.

The table lists this clonotype with many counts. V and J are TRBV7-9 and TRBJ1-1; TRBD1 matches 10 bases. Trimming took 3 bases from V and 10 from J; bases not matched to a gene: 8. Per the germline V gene, CDR1 is SEHNR and CDR2 is FQNEAQ (reference sequence). This CDR3 spans 14 amino acids. The CDR3 coding sequence is TGTGCCAGCAGCTTGGGACAGGGGCTCTTGGCAGCTTTCTTT. Amino acid sequence: CASSLGQGLLAAFF.

There are a few counts of this clonotype. This chain uses TRBV11-2 with TRBJ2-1; tentative D call: TRBD1 (5 bases). The CDR3 is 13 residues long. Germline V gene lookup returns CDR1 SGHAT and CDR2 FQNNGV. V dropped 4 bases and J dropped 7 bases, with 11 bases sitting between them. The CDR3 sequence: CASSSVDNNEQFF. CDR3 DNA: TGTGCCAGCAGCTCCGTGGACAATAATGAGCAGTTCTTC.

This clonotype was recorded a few times. Written as DNA, the CDR3 is TGTGCCAGCAGCCACGCCTGGGGCCCCGCTAACTATGGCTACACCTTC. Its protein product is CASSHAWGPANYGYTF. The chain combines TRBV12-3 or TRBV12-4 with TRBJ1-2; TRBD1 is a possible D gene (5 bases). This CDR3 spans 16 amino acids. V was pared by 6 bases and J by 0 bases, with 17 bases between.

The gene calls are TRBV2 and TRBJ2-3; no definite D call. The germline V gene has CDR1 SNHLY and CDR2 FYNNEI. The CDR3 is made up of 14 amino acids. V was trimmed by 3 bases and J by 0 bases, leaving 7 bases between them. The CDR3 loop reads CASSDYRSTDTQYF. CDR3 DNA sequence: TGTGCCAGCAGTGACTACCGAAGCACAGATACGCAGTATTTT.

This clonotype appeared a few times. The chain uses TRBV7-3 and TRBJ1-1; no clear D. Germline V CDR1 and CDR2: SGHTA, FQGTGA. The length of the CDR3 is 14 residues. Trimming removed 5 bases from V and 1 base from J, with 11 bases in between. The DNA for the CDR3 is TGTGCCAGCAGCATGGGATCGACGAACACTGAAGCTTTCTTT. This gives the protein CASSMGSTNTEAFF.

This clonotype was found a few times. The V gene is TRBV15, the J gene TRBJ2-7; tentative D call: TRBD2 (6 bases). The V end was cut by 2 bases, the J end by 0 bases, with 11 bases between. This CDR3 has 15 residues. Germline CDR1 LNHNV, CDR2 YYDKDF (reference sequence). CDR3 protein: CATSRSSVPSYEQYF. The CDR3, as DNA: TGTGCCACCAGCAGATCTAGCGTTCCCTCCTACGAGCAGTACTTC.

This clonotype was seen only a few times. The genes are TRBV6-2 or TRBV6-3 and TRBJ2-3; possibly TRBD1 for D (6 bases). This CDR3 has 14 residues. Trimming took off 10 bases at V and 5 bases at J, with 19 bases between the two ends. CDR1 is MNHEY, CDR2 SVGEGT, per germline. The chain's CDR3 is CATDGQRRGDTQYF. For the CDR3, the DNA is TGTGCCACCGACGGACAGCGTCGGGGAGATACGCAGTATTTT.

This clonotype was observed many times. This chain links TRBV4-3 with TRBJ2-2, with D perhaps assigned TRBD1 or TRBD2 (5 bases each). Germline CDR1 reads LGHNA; CDR2 reads YSLEER. The length of the CDR3 is 16 residues. With 1 base removed from V and 4 bases from J, the gap between germline ends came to 13 bases. The CDR3 DNA reads as TGCGCCAGCAGCCAAGCCCAGGGAGCCTCCACCGGGGAGCTGTTTTTT. The encoded protein is CASSQAQGASTGELFF.